This T cell receptor beta chain was captured in a study of vaccination effects on CD4 cells after COVID-19. Study overall: The researchers cultured 1.5 million to 2.5 million PBMC per well with roughly 11 IU/ml IL-2 and roughly 9.1 ug/ml peptides.

Cultured cells yielded isolated CD4+ T cells after approximately nine days. A word on this clone: Its antigen is unidentified.

The CDR3 is 16 residues long. Germline CDR1 is SGHTS and CDR2 is YDEGEE. Deletions cut 7 bases from V and 1 base from J, with 19 bases between. Data came from immunoSEQ multiplex PCR; TCRdb stores just in-frame clones and leaves some out. This table holds under 40,000 clones, over 80% found once. The TCR was taken from a human donor who received a COVID-19 vaccine. V is TRBV5-8 and J is TRBJ2-3; tentative D call: TRBD2 (6 bases). The sequencing here drew on CD4+ T cells from PBMCs cultured without peptide, taken before COVID-19 vaccination. The CDR3 DNA reads as TGTGCCAGCCCCTTTCTCTGGGGGGTTGGCACAGATACGCAGTATTTT. Its protein product is CASPFLWGVGTDTQYF.